A single T cell receptor beta chain is shown here with its context. Its antigen is not known. The CDR3 is made up of 14 amino acids. Trimming left V 3 bases short and J 11 bases short, with 18 bases between. CDR1 is SGHNT, CDR2 YYREEE, per germline (reference sequence). Donors likely had unrecorded immune exposures despite being nominally healthy when sampled. This entry belongs to a study of cytomegalovirus exposure and HLA in healthy donors. General study results and limits: A few CMV-associated chains proved CMV antigen-specific in vitro. An analysis was carried out later, and it reportedly showed fewer N-insertions in an Asian-associated ancestry cluster than the roughly 700-donor mean.

PCR primers comprised 60 Vbeta and 13 Jbeta primers. Clones were sequenced by immunoSEQ multiplex PCR, and TCRdb holds only the in-frame ones, with some missing. Here the sample spans around 150,000 clones, more than 60% being singletons. This sequence originates from an older woman in good health and CMV-seronegative. Material: PBMCs. The gene calls are TRBV5-4 and TRBJ2-1, with D maybe TRBD2 (5 bases). CDR3 protein: CASSSRGGQAKQFF. In DNA, the CDR3 is TGTGCCAGCAGCTCCCGGGGTGGGCAGGCCAAGCAGTTCTTC.